The 11 T cell receptor beta chains in this list originate from one sample, sequenced in a study of cytomegalovirus exposure and HLA in healthy donors. This PCR relied on a set of 60 Vbeta primers and 13 Jbeta primers. The repertoire was sequenced with immunoSEQ multiplex PCR; TCRdb's copy has only in-frame clones and lacks some. The sample contains approximately 140,000 clones, 61% of which appear only once. The sample taken for sequencing was PBMCs. These receptors came from a male donor in good health and CMV-seronegative.

The CDR3 loop is CSGPGKDTEAFF. DNA of the CDR3: TGCAGCGGGCCGGGAAAGGACACTGAAGCTTTCTTT. J is TRBJ1-1 and V is TRBV29-1; D is uncertain. The CDR3 has 12 residues. Germline V gene lookup returns CDR1 SQVTM and CDR2 ANQGSEA. Deletions cut 7 bases from V and 3 bases from J, with 12 bases between.

This chain uses TRBV2 with TRBJ2-3; D ambiguous. Germline CDR1 reads SNHLY; CDR2 reads FYNNEI. The CDR3 contains 13 residues. V dropped 5 bases and J dropped 0 bases, with 6 bases sitting between them. CDR3 loop: CASSTESTDTQYF. The CDR3 bases are TGTGCCAGCAGTACGGAGAGCACAGATACGCAGTATTTT.

The chain links TRBV5-8 to TRBJ1-4; 10 nucleotides agree with TRBD1. Germline CDR1 reads SGHTS; CDR2 reads YDEGEE. V trimming: 2 bases; J trimming: 8 bases; junction bases outside the gene matches: 6. The CDR3 extends over 15 amino acids. CDR3 nucleotide sequence: TGTGCCAGCAGCTTCGGGACAGGGGAAGGCGAAAAACTGTTTTTT. It yields the protein CASSFGTGEGEKLFF.

V is TRBV7-8 and J is TRBJ1-2; D may be TRBD1 (6 bases). Deletions cut 1 base from V and 6 bases from J, with 21 bases between. CDR1 and CDR2 from the germline V gene are SGHVS and FQNEAQ. CDR3 length: 17 amino acids. The CDR3 DNA follows: TGTGCCAGCAGCTTAGGGGGGCGGGGGCCCTCTTCGGATGGCTACACCTTC. Its translation is CASSLGGRGPSSDGYTF. Filled out from reference TRBV7-8 and TRBJ1-2, the complete variable domain reads GAGVSQSPRYKVAKRGQDVALRCDPISGHVSLFWYQQALGQGPEFLTYFQNEAQLDKSGLPSDRFFAERPEGSVSTLKIQRTQQEDSAVYLCASSLGGRGPSSDGYTFGSGTRLTVV.

The chain recombines TRBV29-1 with TRBJ1-2; 9 bases are a match to TRBD1. Germline V CDR1 and CDR2: SQVTM, ANQGSEA. The CDR3 has 14 residues. V gave up 6 bases and J gave up 1 base; unmatched junction bases: 6. The CDR3 DNA reads TGCAGCGTCGACAGGGGGAACCTTAACTATGGCTACACCTTC. It yields the protein CSVDRGNLNYGYTF.

The chain employs TRBV7-2 and TRBJ1-5; no clear D. The V and J ends lost 3 bases and 6 bases respectively, with 12 bases between them. CDR1 is SGHTA and CDR2 is FQGNSA in the germline V gene. The CDR3 extends over 14 amino acids. Here the CDR3 DNA reads TGTGCCAGCAGCTTTCCGGGGATCGGTCAGCCCCAGCATTTT. It yields the protein CASSFPGIGQPQHF.

The chain carries TRBV7-6 and TRBJ1-2; 7 nucleotides match TRBD1. The V gene end was trimmed by 6 bases and the J gene end by 0 bases; junction bases not matched to a gene: 4. CDR3 length equals 14 residues. CDR1 is SGHVS and CDR2 is FNYEAQ in the germline V gene. Written as DNA, the CDR3 is TGTGCCAGCAGTTCGACAGGGACTAACTATGGCTACACCTTC. Translating gives CASSSTGTNYGYTF.

The J gene is TRBJ2-2, the V gene TRBV30, with D possibly matching TRBD2 (7 bases). This CDR3 spans 14 amino acids. Per the germline V gene, CDR1 is GTSNPN and CDR2 is SVGIG (reference sequence). V was trimmed by 5 bases and J by 1 base, leaving 11 bases between them. CDR3 loop: CAWGGALNTGELFF. The CDR3 coding sequence is TGTGCCTGGGGGGGGGCTCTGAACACCGGGGAGCTGTTTTTT.

This clone was detected only a few times. This chain uses TRBV2 with TRBJ1-1, with D perhaps matching TRBD1 (5 bases). This CDR3 contains 15 residues. Trimming took off 3 bases at V and 1 base at J, with 12 bases between the two ends. The germline V gene encodes CDR1 SNHLY and CDR2 FYNNEI. The CDR3: CASSDKGWRNTEAFF. Written as DNA, the CDR3 is TGTGCCAGCAGTGATAAGGGGTGGAGGAACACTGAAGCTTTCTTT.

The chain joins TRBV28 to TRBJ2-7; possible D gene TRBD2, 6 bases. The CDR3 loop spans 12 amino acids. V was pared by 8 bases and J by 1 base, with 9 bases between. Germline CDR1 MDHEN, CDR2 SYDVKM. The CDR3 loop is CASLRGSYEQYF. Written as DNA, the CDR3 is TGTGCCAGCCTACGGGGGTCCTACGAGCAGTACTTC.

This clone appeared a few times. This chain uses TRBV27 with TRBJ2-7, with a possible D match to TRBD1 (5 bases). The CDR3 covers 15 residues. Trimming left V 2 bases short and J 0 bases short, with 11 bases between. CDR1 and CDR2 (germline): MNHEY, SMNVEV (reference sequence). The CDR3 bases are TGTGCCAGCAGTTTACAGCAGGGTAGCTCCTACGAGCAGTACTTC. It yields the protein CASSLQQGSSYEQYF.